These 7 T cell receptor beta chains came from one sample sequenced in a study of blood T cell repertoires in COVID-19. The assay was immunoSEQ multiplex PCR, and TCRdb's table has in-frame clones only and misses some. The sample has roughly 170,000 clones; 74% are singletons. Sequenced sample: peripheral blood. Receptors were obtained from an elderly woman with acute or convalescent COVID-19.

CDR3 sequence (DNA): TGTGCCAGTAGTCCGGAAGGAGGGTCTGAAGCTTTCTTT. Its translation: CASSPEGGSEAFF. The chain employs TRBV19 and TRBJ1-1; the D is unclear. CDR1 and CDR2 (germline): LNHDA, SQIVND (reference sequence). The CDR3 runs to 13 residues. V was trimmed by 5 bases and J by 6 bases, leaving 13 bases between them.

The V and J genes are TRBV19 and TRBJ2-5, with 11 bases aligning to TRBD2. The germline gives CDR1 LNHDA, CDR2 SQIVND (reference sequence). After removal of 6 bases from V and 2 bases from J, the junction contained 5 bases not matched to a gene. This CDR3 spans 15 amino acids. The CDR3 sequence: CASRTSGSGQETQYF. In DNA form, the CDR3 reads TGTGCCAGTAGAACTAGCGGGAGCGGACAAGAGACCCAGTACTTC.

The CDR3 sequence: CASSISPENEQFF. CDR3 DNA: TGTGCCAGTAGTATAAGTCCGGAGAATGAGCAGTTCTTC. The V call is TRBV19, the J call TRBJ2-1; unclear D gene. The germline V and J ends were trimmed by 2 bases and 7 bases, with 9 bases remaining between them. The CDR3 consists of 13 residues. Per germline, CDR1 LNHDA and CDR2 SQIVND (reference sequence).

The rearrangement joins TRBV19 to TRBJ2-1; 7 bases agree with TRBD2. V was clipped by 5 bases and J by 5 bases; unmatched bases: 9. Per the germline V gene, CDR1 is LNHDA and CDR2 is SQIVND (reference sequence). The CDR3 is made up of 15 amino acids. For the CDR3, the DNA is TGTGCCAGTAGTCTGTCGGGAGGTCCCCACAATGAGCAGTTCTTC. It yields the protein CASSLSGGPHNEQFF.

V and J are TRBV18 and TRBJ2-2, with 9 bases matching TRBD1. Germline lookup yields CDR1 KGHSH and CDR2 LQKENI. The CDR3 contains 16 residues. V dropped 3 bases and J dropped 6; count of bases not matched to a gene: 8. The CDR3 sequence: CASSPPGQGLSGELFF. The CDR3 DNA sequence: TGTGCCAGCTCACCGCCGGGACAGGGCTTGTCCGGGGAGCTGTTTTTT.

This clone was seen once. The genes are TRBV2 and TRBJ2-4; 9 bases fit TRBD1. The V gene's germline CDR1 is SNHLY and CDR2 FYNNEI. This CDR3 is built from 16 residues. Losses at the gene ends were 7 bases for V and 7 bases for J; bases not matched to a gene: 14. The CDR3 coding sequence is TGTGCCAGCACCGGACGTCTGGGACAGGGTTATAACATTCAGTACTTC. It encodes CASTGRLGQGYNIQYF.

The chain has TRBV6-5 and TRBJ2-7, with D perhaps matching TRBD1 (6 bases). Germline V gene data show CDR1 as MNHEY and CDR2 as SVGAGI. CDR3 length equals 15 residues. Trimming shortened V by 2 bases and J by 0 bases, and 11 bases separated the two germline ends. In DNA form, the CDR3 reads TGTGCCAGCAGTTACGCCGCGGACAGCTCCTACGAGCAGTACTTC. Translation: CASSYAADSSYEQYF.